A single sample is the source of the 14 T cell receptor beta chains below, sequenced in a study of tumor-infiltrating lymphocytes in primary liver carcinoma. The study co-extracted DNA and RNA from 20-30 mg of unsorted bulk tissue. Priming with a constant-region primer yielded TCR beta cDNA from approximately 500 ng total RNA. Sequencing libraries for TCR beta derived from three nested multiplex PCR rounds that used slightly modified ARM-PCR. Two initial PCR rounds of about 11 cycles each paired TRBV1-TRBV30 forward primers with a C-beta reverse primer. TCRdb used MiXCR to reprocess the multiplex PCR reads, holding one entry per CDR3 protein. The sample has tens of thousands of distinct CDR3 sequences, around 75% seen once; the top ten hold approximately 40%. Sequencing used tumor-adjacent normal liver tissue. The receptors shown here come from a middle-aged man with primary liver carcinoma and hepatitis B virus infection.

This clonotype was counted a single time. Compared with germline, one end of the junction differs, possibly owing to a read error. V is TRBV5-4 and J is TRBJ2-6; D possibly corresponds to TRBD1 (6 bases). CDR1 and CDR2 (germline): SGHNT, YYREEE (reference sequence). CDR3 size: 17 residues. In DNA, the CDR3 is TGTGCCAGTAGCTTCGACAGGTTAAGCTCTGGGGCCAACGTCCTGTCTTTC. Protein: CASSFDRLSSGANVLSF.

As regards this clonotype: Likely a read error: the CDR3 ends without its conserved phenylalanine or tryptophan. CDR3 bases: TGTGGTACGGGAGTTTACGAGACTCAGTACTTA. Translation: CGTGVYETQYL. This rearrangement joins TRBV6-2 or TRBV6-3 to TRBJ2-5, with D tentatively TRBD2 (6 bases). The CDR3 covers 11 residues. The germline CDR1 and CDR2 sequences are MNHEY and SVGEGT.

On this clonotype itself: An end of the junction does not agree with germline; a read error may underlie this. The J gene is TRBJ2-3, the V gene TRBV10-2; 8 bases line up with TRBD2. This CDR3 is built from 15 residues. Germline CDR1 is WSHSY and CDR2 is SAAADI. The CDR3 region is CASSESKAGVDTHYF. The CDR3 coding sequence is TGCGCCAGCAGTGAGTCAAAAGCGGGAGTCGATACGCATTATTTT.

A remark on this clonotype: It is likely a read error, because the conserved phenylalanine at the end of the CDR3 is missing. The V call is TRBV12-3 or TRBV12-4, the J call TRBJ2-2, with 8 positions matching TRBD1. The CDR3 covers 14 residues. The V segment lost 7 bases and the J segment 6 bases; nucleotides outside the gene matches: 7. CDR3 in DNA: TGTGCCAGCAATCCGACAGGGGTGGCCGGGGAGCTGTTTCTT. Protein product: CASNPTGVAGELFL.

The DNA for the CDR3 is TGTGCCAGTAACTTAGGACTAGTGGAAACCTACGAGCAGTACTTC. It yields the protein CASNLGLVETYEQYF. V is TRBV7-9 and J is TRBJ2-7; 7 bases fit TRBD2. This CDR3 has 15 residues. Trimming at V came to 9 bases and at J to 2 bases, leaving 13 bases not matched to a gene. Germline CDR1 SEHNR, CDR2 FQNEAQ (reference sequence).

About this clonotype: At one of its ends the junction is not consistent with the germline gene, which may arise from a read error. This CDR3 is CASSSDLTSRNERLF. CDR3 in DNA: TGCGCCAGCAGCTCCGACCTGACTAGCCGCAATGAGCGGCTCTTC. The chain uses TRBV5-1 and TRBJ2-1; 7 bases map to TRBD2. Germline CDR1 SGHRS, CDR2 YFSETQ. This CDR3 has 15 amino acids. The full variable domain, in which reference TRBV5-1 and TRBJ2-1 provide the parts outside the CDR3, is KAGVTQTPRYLIKTRGQQVTLSCSPISGHRSVSWYQQTPGQGLQFLFEYFSETQRNKGNFPGRFSGRQFSNSRSEMNVSTLELGDSALYLCASSSDLTSRNERLFGPGTRLTVL.

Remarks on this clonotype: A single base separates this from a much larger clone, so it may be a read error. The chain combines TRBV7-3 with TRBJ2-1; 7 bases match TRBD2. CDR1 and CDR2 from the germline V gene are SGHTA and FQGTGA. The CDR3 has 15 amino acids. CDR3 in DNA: TGTGCCAGCAGCCCCCAGCTGGGACTACACAATGAGCACTTCTTC. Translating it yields CASSPQLGLHNEHFF.

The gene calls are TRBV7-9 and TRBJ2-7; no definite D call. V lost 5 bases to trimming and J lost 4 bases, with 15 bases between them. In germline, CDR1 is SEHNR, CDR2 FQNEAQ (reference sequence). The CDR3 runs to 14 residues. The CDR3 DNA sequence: TGTGCCAGCAGCAATACGGGCCTCCCATACGAGCAGTACTTC. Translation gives CASSNTGLPYEQYF.

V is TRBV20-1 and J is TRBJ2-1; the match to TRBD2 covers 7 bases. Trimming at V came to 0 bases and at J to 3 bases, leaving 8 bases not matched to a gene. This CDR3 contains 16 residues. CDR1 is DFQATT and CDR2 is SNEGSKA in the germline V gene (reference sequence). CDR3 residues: CSARDGRAGNYNEQFF. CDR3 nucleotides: TGCAGTGCTAGAGATGGCCGAGCGGGAAACTACAATGAGCAGTTCTTC.

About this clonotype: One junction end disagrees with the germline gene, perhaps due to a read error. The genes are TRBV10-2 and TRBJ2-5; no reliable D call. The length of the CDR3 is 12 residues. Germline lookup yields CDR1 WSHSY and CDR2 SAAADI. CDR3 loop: CASSHSQETQCF. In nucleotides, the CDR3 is TGTGCCAGCAGTCACAGCCAAGAGACCCAGTGCTTC.

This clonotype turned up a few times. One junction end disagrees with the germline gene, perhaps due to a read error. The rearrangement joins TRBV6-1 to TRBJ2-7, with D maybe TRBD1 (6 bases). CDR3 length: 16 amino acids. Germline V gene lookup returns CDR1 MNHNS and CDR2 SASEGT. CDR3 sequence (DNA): TGTGCCAGTAGTGAAGTAGCCGTCAGGGGCGGCTACGAGCAGTACTTC. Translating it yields CASSEVAVRGGYEQYF.

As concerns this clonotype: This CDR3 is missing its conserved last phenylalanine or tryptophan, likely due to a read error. CDR3 loop: CASSPGPRTIEQYL. CDR3 bases: TGTGCCAGCAGCCCGGGACCGCGTACGATAGAGCAGTACTTG. The chain couples TRBV5-6 to TRBJ2-7; D possibly uses TRBD1 or TRBD2 (5 bases each). The CDR3 spans 14 residues. Deletions cut 4 bases from V and 7 bases from J, with 18 bases between. Germline CDR1 reads SGHDT; CDR2 reads YYEEEE.

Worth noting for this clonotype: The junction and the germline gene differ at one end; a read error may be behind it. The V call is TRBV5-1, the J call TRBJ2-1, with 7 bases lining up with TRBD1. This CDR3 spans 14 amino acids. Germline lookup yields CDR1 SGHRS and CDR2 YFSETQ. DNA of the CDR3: TGCACCAGCAGCTTCTCAGGGGGTTATTATGAGCAGTTCTTC. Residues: CTSSFSGGYYEQFF.

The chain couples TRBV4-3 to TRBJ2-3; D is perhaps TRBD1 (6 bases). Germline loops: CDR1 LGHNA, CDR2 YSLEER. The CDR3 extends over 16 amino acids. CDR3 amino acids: CVISQDQGSGADTQYF. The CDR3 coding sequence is TGCGTCATCAGCCAAGATCAGGGGTCAGGAGCAGATACGCAGTATTTT.